One and the same sample provided the 25 T cell receptor beta chains below, sequenced in a study of blood T cell repertoires in COVID-19. Using immunoSEQ multiplex PCR, the repertoire was profiled, and TCRdb retains in-frame clones only, with some absent. Altogether around 130,000 clones are present, around 79% being singletons, with the ten largest covering roughly a fifth. The sequencing input was peripheral blood. All receptors derive from a man older than 75 with acute or convalescent COVID-19.

The chain employs TRBV30 and TRBJ1-6; D is unclear. V lost 3 bases and J 10 bases, leaving 16 bases between the germline ends. The length of the CDR3 is 14 residues. Germline CDR1 GTSNPN, CDR2 SVGIG (reference sequence). The CDR3 region is CAWRKLSLESPLHF. For the CDR3, the DNA is TGTGCCTGGAGGAAACTGAGCTTAGAGTCACCCCTCCACTTT. Looking up the rest from reference TRBV30 and TRBJ1-6 gives the full variable domain: SQTIHQWPATLVQPVGSPLSLECTVEGTSNPNLYWYRQAAGRGLQLLFYSVGIGQISSEVPQNLSASRPQDRQFILSSKKLLLSDSGFYLCAWRKLSLESPLHFGNGTRLTVT.

The chain links TRBV19 to TRBJ1-2; maybe TRBD1 (6 bases). From germline, CDR1 is LNHDA and CDR2 SQIVND (reference sequence). V lost 9 bases and J 1 base, leaving 9 bases between the germline ends. The CDR3 is made up of 12 amino acids. CDR3 DNA: TGTGCCAGGAGAGGGGGTAACTATGGCTACACCTTC. Translation gives CARRGGNYGYTF.

The J gene is TRBJ2-1, the V gene TRBV19, with D possibly matching TRBD1 (6 bases). In germline, CDR1 is LNHDA, CDR2 SQIVND (reference sequence). The CDR3 is made up of 15 amino acids. V was trimmed by 3 bases and J by 8 bases, leaving 17 bases between them. In DNA form, the CDR3 reads TGTGCCAGTAGTATTGGGGGCGCGAATTCCCATGAGCAGTTCTTC. Protein product: CASSIGGANSHEQFF. Complete variable domain (other parts from reference TRBV19 and TRBJ2-1): DGGITQSPKYLFRKEGQNVTLSCEQNLNHDAMYWYRQDPGQGLRLIYYSQIVNDFQKGDIAEGYSVSREKKESFPLTVTSAQKNPTAFYLCASSIGGANSHEQFFGPGTRLTVL.

The chain links TRBV11-2 to TRBJ1-2; D is perhaps TRBD1 (6 bases). Germline loops: CDR1 SGHAT, CDR2 FQNNGV. The CDR3 length is 15 residues. V lost 8 bases and J lost 5, with 21 bases in between. Here the CDR3 reads CASGLYGQSLYGYTF. The CDR3 DNA sequence: TGTGCCAGCGGATTGTACGGACAGTCGCTTTATGGCTACACCTTC.

This clone was counted a few times. The V call is TRBV2, the J call TRBJ2-2; 9 nucleotides match TRBD1. After removal of 7 bases from V and 4 bases from J, the junction contained 4 bases not matched to a gene. CDR3 size: 14 residues. Germline CDR1 and CDR2: SNHLY and FYNNEI. The CDR3 coding sequence is TGTGCCAGCACGGTGACAGGGGGCACCGGGGAGCTGTTTTTT. This translates into CASTVTGGTGELFF. Full variable domain (rest looked up from reference TRBV2 and TRBJ2-2): EPEVTQTPSHQVTQMGQEVILRCVPISNHLYFYWYRQILGQKVEFLVSFYNNEISEKSEIFDDQFSVERPDGSNFTLKIRSTKLEDSAMYFCASTVTGGTGELFFGEGSRLTVL.

A remark on this clone: Other DNA sequences in this specimen translate into the identical CDR3. The chain links TRBV18 to TRBJ2-3; 11 nucleotides match TRBD1. This CDR3 has 15 amino acids. Losses at the gene ends were 2 bases for V and 3 bases for J; bases not matched to a gene: 1. Germline CDR1 and CDR2: KGHSH and LQKENI. The CDR3 DNA reads TGTGCCAGCTCACCAGGGACAGGGGGGACAGATACGCAGTATTTT. Translated, it gives CASSPGTGGTDTQYF.

The rearrangement joins TRBV5-1 to TRBJ2-2; possibly TRBD2 for D (6 bases). The CDR3 runs to 16 residues. Trimming pared 4 bases from V and 6 bases from J, leaving 19 bases between. Germline V gene data show CDR1 as SGHRS and CDR2 as YFSETQ. The CDR3 reads CASSPGRGWDSGELFF. In DNA form, the CDR3 reads TGCGCCAGCAGCCCGGGCCGGGGTTGGGACTCCGGGGAGCTGTTTTTT.

This sequence joins TRBV3-1 (or the pseudogene TRBV3-2) and TRBJ2-3, with D maybe TRBD1 (6 bases). V was trimmed by 3 bases and J by 5 bases, leaving 12 bases between them. The V gene's germline CDR1 is LGHDT and CDR2 YNNKEL (reference sequence). There are 14 residues in the CDR3. DNA of the CDR3: TGTGCCAGCAGCCAGATGGGGGCCCAAGATACGCAGTATTTT. This translates into CASSQMGAQDTQYF.

The chain combines TRBV4-2 with TRBJ1-2; possibly TRBD1 for D (6 bases). In germline, CDR1 is LGHNA, CDR2 YNFKEQ. CDR3 length: 13 amino acids. Between the trimmed V and J ends, which lost 5 bases and 4 bases, there was a span of 11 bases. The CDR3 loop is CASSSTGSYGYTF. The DNA for the CDR3 is TGTGCCAGCAGCAGCACAGGGTCCTATGGCTACACCTTC.

The chain uses TRBV5-1 and TRBJ2-2, with TRBD1 matching 9 bases. J was trimmed by 4 bases and V by 0 bases; bases with no gene match: 7. Germline CDR1 is SGHRS and CDR2 is YFSETQ. The CDR3 sequence is 17 residues long. CDR3 sequence reads: CASSLAGGTGTTGELFF. The DNA of the CDR3 is TGCGCCAGCAGCTTGGCCGGAGGGACAGGGACCACCGGGGAGCTGTTTTTT. The full variable domain, completed using reference TRBV5-1 and TRBJ2-2, is KAGVTQTPRYLIKTRGQQVTLSCSPISGHRSVSWYQQTPGQGLQFLFEYFSETQRNKGNFPGRFSGRQFSNSRSEMNVSTLELGDSALYLCASSLAGGTGTTGELFFGEGSRLTVL.

V and J are TRBV5-1 and TRBJ2-1; D is perhaps TRBD2 (6 bases). The germline V gene encodes CDR1 SGHRS and CDR2 YFSETQ. CDR3 size: 15 residues. Deletions cut 4 bases from V and 4 bases from J, with 15 bases between. CDR3 sequence: CASSPEGLLYNEQFF. The CDR3 DNA reads as TGCGCCAGCAGCCCGGAGGGACTTCTATACAATGAGCAGTTCTTC.

This clone was recorded many times. V and J are TRBV6-2 or TRBV6-3 and TRBJ2-3, with 9 bases that match TRBD2. The length of the CDR3 is 15 residues. The germline V gene encodes CDR1 MNHEY and CDR2 SVGEGT. V shed 6 bases, J shed 2 bases, and the junction held 6 bases outside the gene matches. DNA of the CDR3: TGTGCCAGCAGCTGGCGGGGGGGCCTCACAGATACGCAGTATTTT. Protein: CASSWRGGLTDTQYF.

This chain joins TRBV6-1 and TRBJ1-5, with D possibly TRBD1 on 5 matching bases. CDR3 length: 12 amino acids. The germline gives CDR1 MNHNS, CDR2 SASEGT. V dropped 2 bases and J dropped 7 bases, with 6 bases sitting between them. CDR3 sequence reads: CASSEKGQPQHF. In DNA form, the CDR3 reads TGTGCCAGCAGTGAAAAGGGGCAGCCCCAGCATTTT.

The chain has TRBV7-2 and TRBJ2-1, with 10 bases fitting TRBD2. After removal of 1 base from V and 10 bases from J, the junction contained 10 bases not matched to a gene. CDR1 is SGHTA, CDR2 FQGNSA, per germline. This CDR3 has 16 residues. CDR3: CASSLEWASGGMEQFF. CDR3 bases: TGTGCCAGCAGCTTAGAGTGGGCTAGCGGGGGAATGGAGCAGTTCTTC.

The chain is built from TRBV5-6 and TRBJ1-1; the D gene is possibly TRBD1 (5 bases). The V and J ends lost 2 bases and 5 bases respectively, with 7 bases between them. The CDR3 has 12 residues. Germline-derived CDR1 and CDR2 are SGHDT and YYEEEE. The CDR3 nucleotides are TGTGCCAGCAGCTTTGGGGGGACTGAAGCTTTCTTT. Translation: CASSFGGTEAFF.

This clone was detected only a few times. Here the CDR3 reads CASSPGGGYNTEAFF. CDR3 DNA sequence: TGTGCCAGCAGCCCAGGAGGGGGCTACAACACTGAAGCTTTCTTT. This chain joins TRBV5-4 and TRBJ1-1; 7 bases match TRBD1. CDR1 and CDR2 from the germline V gene are SGHNT and YYREEE (reference sequence). The V segment lost 4 bases and the J segment 2 bases; nucleotides outside the gene matches: 8. The CDR3 contains 15 residues.

This clone was seen only once. The gene calls are TRBV7-8 and TRBJ1-2, with D possibly TRBD1 on 6 matching bases. CDR3 length equals 14 residues. Trimming removed 5 bases at V and 4 bases at J, with 14 bases between. Germline V gene data show CDR1 as SGHVS and CDR2 as FQNEAQ. The CDR3 protein is CASSLGQALYGYTF. The CDR3 DNA reads TGTGCCAGCAGCCTGGGACAAGCGCTCTATGGCTACACCTTC.

This clone occurred once. The V and J genes are TRBV10-3 and TRBJ2-3; 7 bases match TRBD2. The CDR3 length is 14 residues. Per germline, CDR1 ENHRY and CDR2 SYGVKD. Trimming took 11 bases from V and 2 from J; bases not matched to a gene: 10. The CDR3: CASRASGYTDTQYF. The CDR3 DNA follows: TGTGCCTCCCGGGCTAGCGGCTACACAGATACGCAGTATTTT.

This chain links TRBV15 with TRBJ1-4; D not certain. CDR1 and CDR2 from the germline V gene are LNHNV and YYDKDF (reference sequence). This CDR3 has 14 amino acids. V lost 1 base and J lost 3, with 6 bases in between. For the CDR3, the DNA is TGTGCCACCAGCAGAGGCGGGTCTAATGAAAAACTGTTTTTT. It yields the protein CATSRGGSNEKLFF.

V is TRBV5-1 and J is TRBJ2-5; TRBD2 matches at 11 bases. The CDR3 is 15 amino acids. Germline CDR1 reads SGHRS; CDR2 reads YFSETQ. V lost 4 bases and J lost 5; bases outside the gene matches: 7. The CDR3 DNA follows: TGCGCCAGCAGCGACACTAGCGGGGGATGGGAGACCCAGTACTTC. It specifies CASSDTSGGWETQYF. The full variable domain, its missing parts supplied by reference TRBV5-1 and TRBJ2-5, is KAGVTQTPRYLIKTRGQQVTLSCSPISGHRSVSWYQQTPGQGLQFLFEYFSETQRNKGNFPGRFSGRQFSNSRSEMNVSTLELGDSALYLCASSDTSGGWETQYFGPGTRLLVL.

This chain links TRBV11-2 with TRBJ2-1, with 9 bases identical to TRBD1. Germline V gives CDR1 SGHAT, CDR2 FQNNGV. J was trimmed by 9 bases and V by 5 bases; bases with no gene match: 14. The CDR3 length is 16 residues. DNA of the CDR3: TGTGCCAGCAGCACGAGCGGGGACAGGGCTCGGGGTGAGCAGTTCTTC. Protein product: CASSTSGDRARGEQFF. Full variable domain (missing parts from reference TRBV11-2 and TRBJ2-1): EAGVAQSPRYKIIEKRQSVAFWCNPISGHATLYWYQQILGQGPKLLIQFQNNGVVDDSQLPKDRFSAERLKGVDSTLKIQPAKLEDSAVYLCASSTSGDRARGEQFFGPGTRLTVL.

A single count supports this clone. The chain recombines TRBV19 with TRBJ2-7; 11 bases are a match to TRBD1. Germline values: CDR1 LNHDA, CDR2 SQIVND (reference sequence). The V segment lost 7 bases and the J segment 0 bases; nucleotides outside the gene matches: 5. The CDR3 consists of 15 residues. The CDR3 spells CASTPGQGGSYEQYF. DNA for the CDR3: TGTGCCAGTACCCCGGGACAGGGGGGCTCCTACGAGCAGTACTTC.

The CDR3 coding sequence is TGCGCCAGCAGCCAGGGAAAGACTAGCGGGGGGTCCTACAATGAGCAGTTCTTC. Translation gives CASSQGKTSGGSYNEQFF. The J gene is TRBJ2-1, the V gene TRBV4-1; 13 nucleotides agree with TRBD2. The length of the CDR3 is 18 residues. Germline V gene data show CDR1 as MGHRA and CDR2 as YSYEKL. Losses at the gene ends were 3 bases for V and 1 base for J; bases not matched to a gene: 6.

This clone was detected once. The rearrangement links TRBV7-2 to TRBJ2-7; 9 bases are a match to TRBD1. The CDR3 consists of 14 residues. Germline CDR1 and CDR2: SGHTA and FQGNSA. Trimming took 5 bases from V and 4 from J; bases not matched to a gene: 6. CDR3 sequence reads: CASSIGQGWYEQYF. The CDR3 nucleotides are TGTGCCAGCAGCATTGGACAGGGGTGGTACGAGCAGTACTTC. The full variable domain, its missing parts supplied by reference TRBV7-2 and TRBJ2-7, is GAGVSQSPSNKVTEKGKDVELRCDPISGHTALYWYRQSLGQGLEFLIYFQGNSAPDKSGLPSDRFSAERTGGSVSTLTIQRTQQEDSAVYLCASSIGQGWYEQYFGPGTRLTVT.

With respect to this clone: The same CDR3 also results from other DNA sequences found in this sample. The rearrangement uses TRBV5-1 and TRBJ1-4; 7 bases map to TRBD1. Germline CDR1 is SGHRS and CDR2 is YFSETQ. The CDR3 has 14 residues. Trimming cost V 0 bases and J 4 bases; bases outside gene matches: 0. Here the CDR3 DNA reads TGCGCCAGCAGCTTGGGACAGGGTAATGAAAAACTGTTTTTT. Its translation is CASSLGQGNEKLFF.